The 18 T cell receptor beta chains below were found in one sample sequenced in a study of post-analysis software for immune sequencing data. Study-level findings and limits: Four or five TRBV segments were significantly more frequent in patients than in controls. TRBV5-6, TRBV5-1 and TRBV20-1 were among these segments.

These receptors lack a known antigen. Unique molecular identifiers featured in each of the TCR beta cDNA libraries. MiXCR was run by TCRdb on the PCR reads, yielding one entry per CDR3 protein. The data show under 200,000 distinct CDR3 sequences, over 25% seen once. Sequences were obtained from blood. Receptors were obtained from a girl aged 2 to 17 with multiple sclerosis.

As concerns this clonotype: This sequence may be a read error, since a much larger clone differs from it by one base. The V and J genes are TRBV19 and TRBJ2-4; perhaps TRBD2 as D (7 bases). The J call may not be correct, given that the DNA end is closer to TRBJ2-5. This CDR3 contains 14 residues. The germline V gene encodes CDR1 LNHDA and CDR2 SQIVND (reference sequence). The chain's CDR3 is CTSSQGGGQETQYF. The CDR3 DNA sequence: TGTACCAGTAGCCAGGGAGGGGGCCAAGAGACCCAGTACTTC.

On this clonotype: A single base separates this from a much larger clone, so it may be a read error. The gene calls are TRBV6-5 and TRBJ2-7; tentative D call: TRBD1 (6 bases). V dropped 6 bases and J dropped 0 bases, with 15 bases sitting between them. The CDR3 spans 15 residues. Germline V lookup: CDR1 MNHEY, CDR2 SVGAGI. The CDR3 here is CASRRETGDSYEQYF. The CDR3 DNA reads TGTGCCAGCAGAAGAGAGACAGGCGACTCCTACGAGCAGTACTTC.

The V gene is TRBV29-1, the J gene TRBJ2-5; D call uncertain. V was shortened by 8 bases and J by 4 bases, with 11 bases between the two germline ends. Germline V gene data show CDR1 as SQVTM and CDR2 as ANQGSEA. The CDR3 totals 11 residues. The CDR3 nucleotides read TGCAGCCTAACCTCGGTAGAGACCCAGTACTTC. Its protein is CSLTSVETQYF.

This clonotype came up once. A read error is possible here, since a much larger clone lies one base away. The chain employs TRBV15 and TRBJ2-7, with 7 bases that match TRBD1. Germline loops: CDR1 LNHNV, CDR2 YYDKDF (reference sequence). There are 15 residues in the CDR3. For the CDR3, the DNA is TGTGCCACCAGCAGAGGACGGGACAGAGCCTACGAGCGGTACTTC. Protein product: CATSRGRDRAYERYF.

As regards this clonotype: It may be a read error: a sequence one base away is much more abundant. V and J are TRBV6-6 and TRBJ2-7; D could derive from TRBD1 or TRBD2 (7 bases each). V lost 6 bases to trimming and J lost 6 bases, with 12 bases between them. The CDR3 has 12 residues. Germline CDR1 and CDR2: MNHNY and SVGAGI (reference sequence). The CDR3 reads CASSPGGGEQYF. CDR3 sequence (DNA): TGTGCCAGCAGCCCAGGGGGGGGCGAGCAGTACTTC.

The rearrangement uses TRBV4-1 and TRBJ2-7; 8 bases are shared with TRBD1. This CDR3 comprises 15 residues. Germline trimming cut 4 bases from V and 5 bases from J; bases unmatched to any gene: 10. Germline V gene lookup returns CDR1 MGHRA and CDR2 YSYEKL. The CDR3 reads CASSPQQGAGNEQYF. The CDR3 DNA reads TGCGCCAGCAGCCCACAGCAGGGGGCAGGGAACGAGCAGTACTTC.

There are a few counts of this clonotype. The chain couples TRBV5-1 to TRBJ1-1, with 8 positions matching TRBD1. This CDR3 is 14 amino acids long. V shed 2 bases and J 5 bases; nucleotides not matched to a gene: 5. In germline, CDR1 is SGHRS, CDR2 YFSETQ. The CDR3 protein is CASSFHRTGTEAFF. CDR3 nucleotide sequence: TGCGCCAGCAGCTTCCATAGGACAGGGACTGAAGCTTTCTTT.

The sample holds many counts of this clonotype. CDR3 amino acids: CASSQDRTSGEGDTQYF. The CDR3 nucleotides read TGCGCCAGCAGCCAAGATAGGACTAGCGGAGAGGGAGATACGCAGTATTTT. This chain connects TRBV4-1 to TRBJ2-3; 10 bases are a match to TRBD2. CDR1 MGHRA and CDR2 YSYEKL come from the germline V gene. This CDR3 has 17 amino acids. Losses at the gene ends were 0 bases for V and 5 bases for J; bases not matched to a gene: 8.

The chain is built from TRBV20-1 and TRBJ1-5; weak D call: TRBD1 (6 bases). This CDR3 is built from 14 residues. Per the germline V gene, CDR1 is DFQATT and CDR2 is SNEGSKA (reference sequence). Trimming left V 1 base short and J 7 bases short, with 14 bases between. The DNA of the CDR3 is TGCAGTGCTAGAGGGACAGTTGATGAACAGCCCCAGCATTTT. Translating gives CSARGTVDEQPQHF.

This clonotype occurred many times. CDR3 sequence (DNA): TGTGCCAGCAGCGTGACAGGGGGCGTCTACAATGAGCAGTTCTTC. This encodes CASSVTGGVYNEQFF. The chain has TRBV9 and TRBJ2-1, with TRBD1 matching 10 bases. V shed 2 bases, J shed 3 bases, and the junction held 2 bases outside the gene matches. There are 15 residues in the CDR3. Germline V gene data show CDR1 as SGDLS and CDR2 as YYNGEE.

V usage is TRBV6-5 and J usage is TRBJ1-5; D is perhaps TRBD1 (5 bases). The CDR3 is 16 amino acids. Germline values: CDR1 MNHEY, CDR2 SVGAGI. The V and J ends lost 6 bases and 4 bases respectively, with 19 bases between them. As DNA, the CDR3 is TGTGCCAGCAGCTCGAATTTAGGGGCAGGGAATCAGCCCCAGCATTTT. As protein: CASSSNLGAGNQPQHF.

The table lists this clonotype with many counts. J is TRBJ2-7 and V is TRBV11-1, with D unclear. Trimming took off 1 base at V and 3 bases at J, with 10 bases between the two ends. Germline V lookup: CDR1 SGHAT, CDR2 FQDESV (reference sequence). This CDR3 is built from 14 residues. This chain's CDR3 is CASSLGRNLYEQYF. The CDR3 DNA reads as TGTGCCAGCAGCTTAGGTCGGAACCTCTACGAGCAGTACTTC.

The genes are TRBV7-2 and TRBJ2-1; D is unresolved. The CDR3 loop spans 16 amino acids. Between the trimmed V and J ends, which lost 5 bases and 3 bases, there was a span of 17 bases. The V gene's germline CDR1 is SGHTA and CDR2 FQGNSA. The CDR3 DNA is TGTGCCAGCAGCCCGACGAGACCGACCCTCTACAATGAGCAGTTCTTC. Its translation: CASSPTRPTLYNEQFF. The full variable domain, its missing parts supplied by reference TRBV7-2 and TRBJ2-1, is GAGVSQSPSNKVTEKGKDVELRCDPISGHTALYWYRQSLGQGLEFLIYFQGNSAPDKSGLPSDRFSAERTGGSVSTLTIQRTQQEDSAVYLCASSPTRPTLYNEQFFGPGTRLTVL.

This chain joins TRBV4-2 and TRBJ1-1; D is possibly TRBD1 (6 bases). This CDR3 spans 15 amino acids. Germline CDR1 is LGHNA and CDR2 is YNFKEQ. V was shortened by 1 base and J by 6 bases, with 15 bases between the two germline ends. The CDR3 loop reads CASSQAPGGRAEAFF. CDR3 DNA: TGTGCCAGCAGCCAAGCCCCCGGGGGCAGGGCTGAAGCTTTCTTT.

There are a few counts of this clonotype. The CDR3 reads CASRTGGKPQHF. In DNA, the CDR3 is TGTGCCAGCCGGACAGGGGGCAAGCCCCAGCATTTT. The chain carries TRBV28 and TRBJ1-5; 11 bases agree with TRBD1. The CDR3 spans 12 residues. The germline V gene encodes CDR1 MDHEN and CDR2 SYDVKM. V lost 8 bases, J lost 8 bases, and 2 bases stayed unmatched.

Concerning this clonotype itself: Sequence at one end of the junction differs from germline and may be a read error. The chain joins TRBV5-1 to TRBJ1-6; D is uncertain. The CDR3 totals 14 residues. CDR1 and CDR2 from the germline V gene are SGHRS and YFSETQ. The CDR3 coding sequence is TGCGCCAGCAGCCCGGGTGTCGAAGGGTCACCCCCCCACTTT. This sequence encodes CASSPGVEGSPPHF.

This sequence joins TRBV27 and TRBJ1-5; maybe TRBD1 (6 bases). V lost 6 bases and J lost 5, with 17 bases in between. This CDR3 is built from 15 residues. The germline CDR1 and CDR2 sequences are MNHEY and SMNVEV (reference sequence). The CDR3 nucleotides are TGTGCCAGCAGACGTCAGGGGTTTCTCGATCAGCCCCAGCATTTT. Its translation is CASRRQGFLDQPQHF.

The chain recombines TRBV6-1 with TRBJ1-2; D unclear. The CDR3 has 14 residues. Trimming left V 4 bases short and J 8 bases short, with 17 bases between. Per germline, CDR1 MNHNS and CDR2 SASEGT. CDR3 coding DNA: TGTGCCAGCAGTGTAGTATCGGGGTTTACCGGCTACACCTTC. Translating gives CASSVVSGFTGYTF.